A single sample is the source of the 19 T cell receptor beta chains below, sequenced in a study of blood T cells in healthy people across ages. PCR was performed a second time for 7 to 11 cycles using a sample-barcoded 5' primer and a J-beta primer mix. MiXCR was run by TCRdb on the 5' RACE reads, yielding one entry per CDR3 protein. The top ten clones hold roughly 3.6% of a sample with 600,000 to 800,000 distinct CDR3 sequences, under 25% of them seen once. The material sequenced was blood. Source of these receptors: a man aged 65 to 85 in good health.

In DNA, the CDR3 is TGCGCCAGCAGCTGGCTAAGCCCCCCGGGACAGACCTACGAGCAGTACTTC. As protein: CASSWLSPPGQTYEQYF. The chain joins TRBV5-1 to TRBJ2-7; 7 bases match TRBD1. The V gene end was trimmed by 3 bases and the J gene end by 2 bases; junction bases not matched to a gene: 14. The CDR3 length is 17 residues. CDR1 and CDR2 from the germline V gene are SGHRS and YFSETQ. The complete variable domain, with remaining parts taken from reference TRBV5-1 and TRBJ2-7, reads KAGVTQTPRYLIKTRGQQVTLSCSPISGHRSVSWYQQTPGQGLQFLFEYFSETQRNKGNFPGRFSGRQFSNSRSEMNVSTLELGDSALYLCASSWLSPPGQTYEQYFGPGTRLTVT.

This clonotype was seen a handful of times. The chain joins TRBV10-3 to TRBJ2-6; a weak D match, TRBD1 (5 bases). This CDR3 is 17 amino acids long. Trimming took 8 bases from V and 0 from J, leaving 17 bases between them. Per the germline V gene, CDR1 is ENHRY and CDR2 is SYGVKD. The CDR3 DNA reads as TGTGCCATCGCCCAGGGCCCCAGAACCTCTGGGGCCAACGTCCTGACTTTC. It codes for CAIAQGPRTSGANVLTF.

This sequence joins TRBV12-3 or TRBV12-4 and TRBJ2-3; D unclear. Between the trimmed V and J ends, which lost 5 bases and 6 bases, there was a span of 6 bases. This CDR3 comprises 11 residues. DNA of the CDR3: TGTGCCAGCAGTCGTAAGGATACGCAGTATTTT. Amino acids: CASSRKDTQYF.

This clonotype appeared many times. V is TRBV2 and J is TRBJ2-2; 9 nucleotides line up with TRBD1. Trimming at V came to 5 bases and at J to 4 bases, leaving 5 bases not matched to a gene. Germline V CDR1 and CDR2: SNHLY, FYNNEI. The CDR3 loop spans 15 amino acids. CDR3 sequence (DNA): TGTGCCAGCAGTCTAGACAGGGGGGTCACCGGGGAGCTGTTTTTT. Encoded protein: CASSLDRGVTGELFF.

There are a few counts of this clonotype. The chain couples TRBV28 to TRBJ2-5, with D possibly TRBD2 on 6 matching bases. The J call may not be correct, given that the DNA end is closer to TRBJ2-7. The CDR3 contains 14 residues. Looked up from germline, CDR1 is MDHEN and CDR2 is SYDVKM. For the CDR3, the DNA is TGTGCCAGCAGTTCCGTTGGAGGGTCCTACGAGCAGTACTTC. Translating gives CASSSVGGSYEQYF.

Written as DNA, the CDR3 is TGTGCCAGCAGTTACGGACGGGGGTTAAACACCGGGGAGCTGTTTTTT. Translation: CASSYGRGLNTGELFF. V is TRBV6-5 and J is TRBJ2-2; D is perhaps TRBD2 (6 bases). The CDR3 contains 16 residues. The germline V gene encodes CDR1 MNHEY and CDR2 SVGAGI. Trimming took 2 bases from V and 2 from J, leaving 12 bases between them.

This clonotype was recorded a few times. The chain is built from TRBV7-2 and TRBJ2-7, with D unclear. This CDR3 comprises 13 residues. The germline CDR1 and CDR2 sequences are SGHTA and FQGNSA. Trimming shortened V by 5 bases and J by 4 bases, and 12 bases separated the two germline ends. This chain's CDR3 is CASSPVAEYEQYF. In nucleotides, the CDR3 is TGTGCCAGCAGCCCCGTTGCAGAGTACGAGCAGTACTTC.

The chain is built from TRBV19 and TRBJ1-5; tentative D call: TRBD1 (5 bases). Germline assignment: CDR1 LNHDA and CDR2 SQIVND (reference sequence). The CDR3 runs to 17 residues. Deletions cut 3 bases from V and 1 base from J, with 16 bases between. This CDR3 is CASSIRGQGTSNQPQHF. CDR3 DNA: TGTGCCAGTAGTATTCGGGGTCAGGGAACAAGCAATCAGCCCCAGCATTTT.

This clonotype was counted ten times or more. This chain joins TRBV12-3 or TRBV12-4 and TRBJ2-6, with unresolved D. The CDR3 spans 13 residues. V was trimmed by 6 bases and J by 0 bases, leaving 3 bases between them. For the CDR3, the DNA is TGTGCCAGCAGACCCTCTGGGGCCAACGTCCTGACTTTC. Protein product: CASRPSGANVLTF.

In this sample, this clonotype turned up a few times. J is TRBJ2-1 and V is TRBV3-1; 9 bases agree with TRBD2. This CDR3 spans 16 amino acids. The V and J ends lost 1 base and 7 bases, in that order; junction bases with no gene match: 8. The V gene's germline CDR1 is LGHDT and CDR2 YNNKEL (reference sequence). CDR3 loop: CASSQVSSGRSNEQFF. CDR3 nucleotides: TGTGCCAGCAGCCAAGTTTCCAGCGGGAGGTCTAATGAGCAGTTCTTC.

CDR3 bases: TGTGCCAGCAGTGATCCCAGGGGGTTAGTCAACGAGCAGTACTTC. Its translation: CASSDPRGLVNEQYF. The J gene is TRBJ2-5, the V gene TRBV6-1; 7 positions match TRBD1. Matching the DNA end better, TRBJ2-7 makes the J call doubtful. Germline V lookup: CDR1 MNHNS, CDR2 SASEGT. The CDR3 consists of 15 residues.

This clonotype was recorded many times. V is TRBV20-1 and J is TRBJ2-3, with D perhaps matching TRBD1 or TRBD2 (7 bases each). The CDR3 is made up of 14 amino acids. The germline CDR1 and CDR2 sequences are DFQATT and SNEGSKA (reference sequence). The V end was cut by 4 bases, the J end by 2 bases, with 13 bases between. As DNA, the CDR3 is TGCAGTGCTACAGGGGGAGGGAACACAGATACGCAGTATTTT. This encodes CSATGGGNTDTQYF.

Remarks on this clonotype: It is likely a read error, because the conserved phenylalanine at the end of the CDR3 is missing. The chain recombines TRBV5-1 with TRBJ2-2; D is undetermined. Per the germline V gene, CDR1 is SGHRS and CDR2 is YFSETQ. V lost 8 bases to trimming and J lost 4 bases, with 15 bases between them. This CDR3 is 14 amino acids long. The CDR3 coding sequence is TGCGCCAGGCCCGGCCAGATTCGCACCGGGGAGCTGTTTTCT. It encodes CARPGQIRTGELFS.

This rearrangement joins TRBV28 to TRBJ1-5; maybe TRBD1 (6 bases). Germline assignment: CDR1 MDHEN and CDR2 SYDVKM. CDR3 size: 15 residues. The V end lost 5 bases, the J end lost 4 bases, and 15 bases lay between the germline ends. The CDR3 DNA sequence: TGTGCCAGCAGTCCACCCGACAGGACGAATCAGCCCCAGCATTTT. Residues: CASSPPDRTNQPQHF.

The sample holds a few counts of this clonotype. The chain carries TRBV3-1 and TRBJ1-4, with D hard to call. The CDR3 extends over 15 amino acids. CDR1 is LGHDT and CDR2 is YNNKEL in the germline V gene (reference sequence). The V gene lost 5 bases and the J gene lost 1 base, with 11 bases spanning the gap. The CDR3 here is CASSTLLGTNEKLFF. CDR3 nucleotides: TGTGCCAGCAGCACACTTCTCGGAACTAATGAAAAACTGTTTTTT. Combining the CDR3 with reference TRBV3-1 and TRBJ1-4 gives the whole variable domain DTAVSQTPKYLVTQMGNDKSIKCEQNLGHDTMYWYKQDSKKFLKIMFSYNNKELIINETVPNRFSPKSPDKAHLNLHINSLELGDSAVYFCASSTLLGTNEKLFFGSGTQLSVL.

This chain uses TRBV18 with TRBJ1-5; no clear D. CDR1 and CDR2 from the germline V gene are KGHSH and LQKENI. The CDR3 is 15 residues long. Trimming cost V 1 base and J 0 bases, with 7 bases left between them. CDR3 nucleotide sequence: TGTGCCAGCTCACCACAACCGAATAGCAATCAGCCCCAGCATTTT. Amino acids: CASSPQPNSNQPQHF.

This clonotype has just a few counts. The chain links TRBV7-2 to TRBJ2-7; TRBD2 aligns across 12 bases. This CDR3 contains 17 residues. Germline CDR1 is SGHTA and CDR2 is FQGNSA. The J segment lost 4 bases and the V segment lost 0 bases, leaving 7 bases of the junction unmatched. CDR3 loop: CASSLAVSSGRAYEQYF. The CDR3 DNA reads as TGTGCCAGCAGCTTAGCCGTTTCTAGCGGGAGGGCTTACGAGCAGTACTTC.

This clonotype turned up a few times. The V call is TRBV2, the J call TRBJ2-5; D gene ambiguous. The DNA end favors TRBJ2-7, so the J call may be wrong. Germline V gene lookup returns CDR1 SNHLY and CDR2 FYNNEI. The CDR3 contains 11 residues. CDR3 sequence: CASSEEYEQYF. As DNA, the CDR3 is TGTGCCAGCAGTGAGGAGTACGAGCAGTACTTC.

This clonotype was seen more than once but under ten times. The chain recombines TRBV9 with TRBJ2-5, with unresolved D. The DNA end lines up better with TRBJ2-7; the J call may be wrong. Germline assignment: CDR1 SGDLS and CDR2 YYNGEE. This CDR3 is built from 14 residues. As DNA, the CDR3 is TGTGCCAGCAGTCAACTATCCAGCCCCTACGAGCAGTACTTC. As protein: CASSQLSSPYEQYF.